These 20 T cell receptor beta chains were all obtained from the same sample, sequenced in a study of cytomegalovirus exposure and HLA in healthy donors. The PCR ran on 60 Vbeta and 13 Jbeta primers. Profiled with immunoSEQ multiplex PCR; TCRdb holds only in-frame clones, not every one. The sample lists about 120,000 clones, under 70% occurring once. Material: PBMCs. These receptor sequences come from a man younger than 45 in good health and CMV-seropositive.

J is TRBJ1-1 and V is TRBV29-1; 7 nucleotides align to TRBD1. V trimming: 4 bases; J trimming: 5 bases; junction bases outside the gene matches: 7. This CDR3 has 13 residues. CDR1 is SQVTM, CDR2 ANQGSEA, per germline. CDR3 bases: TGCAGCGTTGTAAGCCAGGGGGTGACTGAAGCTTTCTTT. Its translation is CSVVSQGVTEAFF. Looking up the rest from reference TRBV29-1 and TRBJ1-1 gives the full variable domain: SAVISQKPSRDICQRGTSLTIQCQVDSQVTMMFWYRQQPGQSLTLIATANQGSEATYESGFVIDKFPISRPNLTFSTLTVSNMSPEDSSIYLCSVVSQGVTEAFFGQGTRLTVV.

This rearrangement joins TRBV6-5 to TRBJ1-2; TRBD1 matches 10 bases. CDR3 size: 16 residues. Germline V gene sequence: CDR1 MNHEY, CDR2 SVGAGI. Trimming at V came to 1 base and at J to 8 bases, leaving 10 bases not matched to a gene. This CDR3 is CASSYYTTGGPGGYTF. The CDR3, as DNA: TGTGCCAGCAGTTACTACACGACAGGGGGCCCGGGGGGCTACACCTTC.

This clone has more than one count but fewer than ten. The gene calls are TRBV5-1 and TRBJ2-2, with D unresolved. CDR1 is SGHRS, CDR2 YFSETQ, per germline. The CDR3 spans 13 residues. Trimming shortened V by 4 bases and J by 1 base, and 5 bases separated the two germline ends. The CDR3 coding sequence is TGCGCCAGCAGCCACGGGAACACCGGGGAGCTGTTTTTT. Amino acid sequence: CASSHGNTGELFF.

The J gene is TRBJ2-4, the V gene TRBV4-2, with D possibly TRBD1 on 7 matching bases. The V end was cut by 4 bases, the J end by 1 base, with 14 bases between. CDR3 length: 16 residues. Germline V lookup: CDR1 LGHNA, CDR2 YNFKEQ. The CDR3 region has the DNA TGTGCCAGCAGCCCCTTAGCAGGGGGGGCCAAAAACATTCAGTACTTC. This encodes CASSPLAGGAKNIQYF.

The chain joins TRBV9 to TRBJ1-6, with 8 positions matching TRBD1. The length of the CDR3 is 13 residues. Germline loops: CDR1 SGDLS, CDR2 YYNGEE. V shed 0 bases, J shed 11 bases, and the junction held 1 base outside the gene matches. CDR3 amino acids: CASSVGGQAPLHF. Here the CDR3 DNA reads TGTGCCAGCAGCGTAGGGGGACAGGCACCCCTCCACTTT.

This clone was seen just once. The chain combines TRBV19 with TRBJ2-7, with D perhaps matching TRBD1 (6 bases). This CDR3 has 14 residues. Trimming pared 4 bases from V and 3 bases from J, leaving 13 bases between. Per germline, CDR1 LNHDA and CDR2 SQIVND (reference sequence). CDR3 loop: CASSTTGLLYEQYV. CDR3 in DNA: TGTGCCAGTAGTACCACAGGGCTCCTCTACGAGCAGTACGTC.

The V gene is TRBV19, the J gene TRBJ2-3; TRBD2 is a possible D gene (8 bases). V was shortened by 7 bases and J by 3 bases, with 17 bases between the two germline ends. There are 15 residues in the CDR3. The germline V gene encodes CDR1 LNHDA and CDR2 SQIVND (reference sequence). CDR3 in DNA: TGTGCCAGTACCAAGGGGGCGGGGGGAACAGATACGCAGTATTTT. Encoded protein: CASTKGAGGTDTQYF.

The chain is built from TRBV27 and TRBJ1-5, with D tentatively TRBD1 (6 bases). This CDR3 region has 15 residues. Germline CDR1 is MNHEY and CDR2 is SMNVEV (reference sequence). Trimming removed 5 bases at V and 1 base at J, with 12 bases between. This chain's CDR3 is CASSEGGTSNQPQHF. In DNA form, the CDR3 reads TGTGCCAGCAGTGAAGGGGGTACAAGCAATCAGCCCCAGCATTTT.

The chain recombines TRBV4-1 with TRBJ1-1, with no clear D. The CDR3 length is 14 residues. V lost 0 bases and J lost 1, with 6 bases in between. Germline assignment: CDR1 MGHRA and CDR2 YSYEKL. CDR3 residues: CASSQEGENTEAFF. For the CDR3, the DNA is TGCGCCAGCAGCCAAGAAGGAGAGAACACTGAAGCTTTCTTT.

This clone came up a few times. V gene TRBV27 combines with J gene TRBJ2-7; D not resolved. The CDR3 extends over 15 amino acids. Trimming stripped 4 bases from V and 3 bases from J, with 16 bases between. The germline V gene has CDR1 MNHEY and CDR2 SMNVEV (reference sequence). The CDR3 nucleotides read TGTGCCAGCAGTTCGCTGATCGGGTCGAGCTACGAGCAGTACTTC. Its translation: CASSSLIGSSYEQYF.

The chain is built from TRBV7-3 and TRBJ2-5; D is undetermined. V lost 1 base and J lost 4, with 7 bases in between. The CDR3 loop spans 13 amino acids. CDR1 is SGHTA and CDR2 is FQGTGA in the germline V gene. The CDR3 protein is CASSLSSLETQYF. In nucleotides, the CDR3 is TGTGCCAGCAGCTTAAGTAGTTTAGAGACCCAGTACTTC.

The table lists this clone with a few counts. The chain is built from TRBV7-2 and TRBJ2-2; 12 positions agree with TRBD2. The CDR3 is 16 amino acids. Per germline, CDR1 SGHTA and CDR2 FQGNSA. Losses at the gene ends were 5 bases for V and 7 bases for J; bases not matched to a gene: 8. The CDR3 DNA reads as TGTGCCAGCAGCCAGGGACTAGCGGGCCCGGGCGGGGAGCTGTTTTTT. Protein sequence: CASSQGLAGPGGELFF.

The chain has TRBV7-6 and TRBJ2-7, with D perhaps TRBD2 (6 bases). CDR1 is SGHVS and CDR2 is FNYEAQ in the germline V gene. The CDR3 has 12 amino acids. V lost 4 bases to trimming and J lost 5 bases, with 9 bases between them. CDR3 in DNA: TGTGCCAGCAGCTCCAGACTAGACGAGCAGTACGTC. It yields the protein CASSSRLDEQYV.

J is TRBJ2-5 and V is TRBV6-1, with a tentative D call TRBD1 (5 bases). The CDR3 totals 13 residues. V dropped 2 bases and J dropped 5 bases, with 9 bases sitting between them. From germline, CDR1 is MNHNS and CDR2 SASEGT. CDR3 DNA sequence: TGTGCCAGCAGTGAATCAGGGCTTGAGACCCAGTACTTC. It specifies CASSESGLETQYF.

This clone turned up a few times. V gene TRBV7-2 combines with J gene TRBJ2-3; TRBD2 aligns across 9 bases. The V gene's germline CDR1 is SGHTA and CDR2 FQGNSA. J was trimmed by 5 bases and V by 1 base; bases with no gene match: 4. The CDR3 spans 15 residues. CDR3 sequence: CASSLVLAGKDTQYF. The CDR3 region has the DNA TGTGCCAGCAGCTTAGTTCTAGCGGGGAAAGATACGCAGTATTTT.

The chain has TRBV7-3 and TRBJ1-1, with TRBD1 identical over 9 bases. Germline V gives CDR1 SGHTA, CDR2 FQGTGA. With V trimmed by 0 bases and J by 6 bases, 2 bases remained unmatched. CDR3 length: 14 amino acids. CDR3 residues: CASSLTGQGAEAFF. The DNA for the CDR3 is TGTGCCAGCAGCTTAACGGGACAGGGCGCTGAAGCTTTCTTT. Complete variable domain (other parts from reference TRBV7-3 and TRBJ1-1): GAGVSQTPSNKVTEKGKYVELRCDPISGHTALYWYRQSLGQGPEFLIYFQGTGAADDSGLPNDRFFAVRPEGSVSTLKIQRTERGDSAVYLCASSLTGQGAEAFFGQGTRLTVV.

This clone was seen more than once but under ten times. This sequence joins TRBV27 and TRBJ2-3; 7 bases align to TRBD1. Looked up from germline, CDR1 is MNHEY and CDR2 is SMNVEV (reference sequence). V dropped 3 bases and J dropped 1; count of bases not matched to a gene: 7. The CDR3 runs 16 residues. The CDR3 reads CASSFTGARGTDTQYF. The CDR3 DNA reads as TGTGCCAGCAGTTTCACAGGGGCGAGGGGCACAGATACGCAGTATTTT.

V and J are TRBV7-3 and TRBJ2-1, with 7 bases fitting TRBD1. This CDR3 region has 14 residues. Germline assignment: CDR1 SGHTA and CDR2 FQGTGA. Unmatched junction bases numbered 6, after V lost 4 bases and J lost 6 bases. CDR3 residues: CASSSRGQTNEQFF. DNA of the CDR3: TGTGCCAGCAGCTCGAGGGGGCAGACCAATGAGCAGTTCTTC. The entire variable domain, with the rest obtained from reference TRBV7-3 and TRBJ2-1, is as follows: GAGVSQTPSNKVTEKGKYVELRCDPISGHTALYWYRQSLGQGPEFLIYFQGTGAADDSGLPNDRFFAVRPEGSVSTLKIQRTERGDSAVYLCASSSRGQTNEQFFGPGTRLTVL.

CDR3: CASSERLAGSADTQYF. CDR3 DNA: TGTGCCAGCAGCGAAAGACTAGCGGGGTCGGCAGATACGCAGTATTTT. The chain links TRBV7-2 to TRBJ2-3; 11 bases agree with TRBD2. The CDR3 loop spans 16 amino acids. V lost 5 bases and J lost 4; bases outside the gene matches: 8. Germline CDR1 reads SGHTA; CDR2 reads FQGNSA.

This chain connects TRBV6-4 to TRBJ2-3; the match to TRBD2 covers 9 bases. The germline gives CDR1 MRHNA, CDR2 SNTAGT. This CDR3 comprises 13 residues. V shed 9 bases, J shed 2 bases, and the junction held 3 bases outside the gene matches. The CDR3 protein is CASSGGATDTQYF. CDR3 sequence (DNA): TGTGCCAGTAGCGGGGGCGCCACAGATACGCAGTATTTT.